The rows below give T cell receptor beta chains drawn from one sample of a study of blood T cell repertoires in COVID-19. Libraries were prepared by immunoSEQ multiplex PCR; TCRdb keeps only in-frame clonotypes and omits some of them. The sample lists about 200,000 clones, 80% to 90% seen once, with 5.9% in the top ten. Sequenced: peripheral blood. Receptor source: an elderly man with acute or convalescent COVID-19. Both conserved end residues are part of each CDR3. Fields, in order: J gene, V gene, D gene, clone size, CDR3 protein, CDR3 DNA. A D gene is named only where the DNA matches it firmly. Size tells how often a clone was seen (once, few, many) or the class of an expanded clone, and some rows leave it out.

>TRBJ1-6|TRBV9|TRBD1|once
CASSAGQSSYNSPLHF
TGTGCCAGCAGCGCGGGACAGAGCTCCTATAATTCACCCCTCCACTTT
>TRBJ2-7|TRBV30|NA|NA
CAWSVLEYGSAREQYF
TGTGCCTGGAGTGTACTGGAGTATGGGTCCGCACGCGAGCAGTACTTC
>TRBJ1-2|TRBV19|TRBD1|NA
CASSGTENYGYTF
TGTGCCAGTAGTGGGACAGAGAACTATGGCTACACCTTC
>TRBJ2-3|TRBV10-3|TRBD2|NA
CAISESTSGTDTQYF
TGTGCCATCAGTGAGTCGACTAGCGGCACAGATACGCAGTATTTT
>TRBJ1-2|TRBV9|NA|NA
CASSVSPDSYGYTF
TGTGCCAGCAGCGTTTCTCCCGACAGCTATGGCTACACCTTC
>TRBJ1-1|TRBV2|NA|NA
CASKMAGGGPGTEAFF
TGTGCCAGCAAAATGGCCGGAGGTGGCCCGGGCACTGAAGCTTTCTTT
>TRBJ1-2|TRBV3-1/TRBV3-2|NA|NA
CASSQVENTF
TGTGCCAGCAGCCAAGTCGAGAACACCTTC
>TRBJ2-5|TRBV6-5|NA|NA
CASSGTRRETQYF
TGTGCCAGCAGCGGGACACGACGAGAGACCCAGTACTTC
>TRBJ1-2|TRBV18|TRBD1|NA
CASSPGQGSGYGYTF
TGTGCCAGCTCACCAGGACAGGGGTCTGGCTATGGCTACACCTTC
>TRBJ2-2|TRBV3-1/TRBV3-2|NA|NA
CASSQPGGYGELFF
TGTGCCAGCAGCCAGCCAGGGGGGTACGGGGAGCTGTTTTTT
>TRBJ2-3|TRBV29-1|NA|NA
CSARVGTSTDTQYF
TGCAGCGCCCGGGTCGGGACAAGCACAGATACGCAGTATTTT
>TRBJ2-4|TRBV2|TRBD1|NA
CASSEAKPRGLDIQYF
TGTGCCAGCAGTGAAGCTAAGCCCAGGGGGCTGGACATTCAGTACTTC
>TRBJ2-7|TRBV30|TRBD2|NA
CAWTGGRAGEQYF
TGTGCCTGGACAGGCGGGAGGGCCGGCGAGCAGTACTTC
>TRBJ2-3|TRBV18|NA|NA
CASSPLSGTDTQYF
TGTGCCAGCTCACCGCTTAGCGGCACAGATACGCAGTATTTT
>TRBJ1-1|TRBV27|NA|NA
CASYRVPNTEAFF
TGTGCCAGCTACAGGGTTCCGAACACTGAAGCTTTCTTT
>TRBJ2-2|TRBV9|TRBD2|NA
CASSGGLAGIDTGELFF
TGTGCCAGCAGCGGAGGACTAGCGGGAATAGACACCGGGGAGCTGTTTTTT
>TRBJ2-1|TRBV24-1|TRBD2|NA
CATKAGAINEQFF
TGTGCCACAAAAGCGGGAGCGATCAATGAGCAGTTCTTC
>TRBJ2-5|TRBV12-3/TRBV12-4|NA|NA
CASSFRGPLYF
TGTGCCAGCAGTTTCAGGGGTCCGCTTTACTTC
>TRBJ2-5|TRBV28|TRBD1|NA
CATTGVETQYF
TGTGCCACAACAGGGGTTGAGACCCAGTACTTC
>TRBJ1-1|TRBV7-9|NA|NA
CASSLQPGTEAFF
TGTGCCAGCAGCTTACAACCGGGGACTGAAGCTTTCTTT
>TRBJ2-2|TRBV7-3|NA|NA
CASSLTISGAGELFF
TGTGCCAGCAGCTTAACGATTTCAGGGGCCGGGGAGCTGTTTTTT
>TRBJ2-2|TRBV7-2|NA|NA
CASSPMGRTLTGELFF
TGTGCCAGCAGCCCCATGGGCCGAACCCTCACCGGGGAGCTGTTTTTT
>TRBJ2-1|TRBV4-3|NA|NA
CASSQGISSVEQFF
TGCGCCAGCAGCCAAGGAATTAGTTCGGTTGAGCAGTTCTTC
>TRBJ1-1|TRBV4-2|TRBD1|NA
CASSQPGGALGATEAFF
TGTGCCAGCAGCCAACCAGGGGGCGCACTGGGAGCCACTGAAGCTTTCTTT
>TRBJ2-3|TRBV6-5|NA|NA
CASSYSSTHPSDTQYF
TGTGCCAGCAGTTACTCTTCGACACATCCTTCAGATACGCAGTATTTT
>TRBJ2-1|TRBV9|TRBD2|NA
CASSVLAGGRNEQFF
TGTGCCAGCAGCGTACTAGCGGGAGGGAGGAATGAGCAGTTCTTC
>TRBJ1-4|TRBV5-1|NA|NA
CASSSGTTTNEKLFF
TGCGCCAGCAGCTCCGGGACAACAACTAATGAAAAACTGTTTTTT
>TRBJ2-2|TRBV24-1|TRBD1|NA
CATSDFAGGTGELFF
TGTGCCACCAGTGATTTTGCAGGGGGCACCGGGGAGCTGTTTTTT
>TRBJ1-2|TRBV28|NA|NA
CASTLRSRGGAYGYTF
TGTGCCAGCACATTGAGATCCCGGGGGGGAGCGTATGGCTACACCTTC
>TRBJ1-2|TRBV29-1|TRBD1|NA
CSVGEDRGDGYTF
TGCAGCGTTGGGGAGGACAGGGGTGATGGCTACACCTTC
>TRBJ2-7|TRBV5-1|TRBD1|NA
CASSFTLRQGAYEQYF
TGCGCCAGCAGCTTCACATTACGGCAGGGGGCTTACGAGCAGTACTTC
>TRBJ2-5|TRBV5-1|TRBD1|NA
CASSTGTGNQETQYF
TGCGCCAGCAGCACCGGGACAGGGAACCAAGAGACCCAGTACTTC
>TRBJ2-1|TRBV9|TRBD2|NA
CASSVGPSGARGEQFF
TGTGCCAGCAGCGTAGGCCCTAGCGGGGCCCGGGGTGAGCAGTTCTTC